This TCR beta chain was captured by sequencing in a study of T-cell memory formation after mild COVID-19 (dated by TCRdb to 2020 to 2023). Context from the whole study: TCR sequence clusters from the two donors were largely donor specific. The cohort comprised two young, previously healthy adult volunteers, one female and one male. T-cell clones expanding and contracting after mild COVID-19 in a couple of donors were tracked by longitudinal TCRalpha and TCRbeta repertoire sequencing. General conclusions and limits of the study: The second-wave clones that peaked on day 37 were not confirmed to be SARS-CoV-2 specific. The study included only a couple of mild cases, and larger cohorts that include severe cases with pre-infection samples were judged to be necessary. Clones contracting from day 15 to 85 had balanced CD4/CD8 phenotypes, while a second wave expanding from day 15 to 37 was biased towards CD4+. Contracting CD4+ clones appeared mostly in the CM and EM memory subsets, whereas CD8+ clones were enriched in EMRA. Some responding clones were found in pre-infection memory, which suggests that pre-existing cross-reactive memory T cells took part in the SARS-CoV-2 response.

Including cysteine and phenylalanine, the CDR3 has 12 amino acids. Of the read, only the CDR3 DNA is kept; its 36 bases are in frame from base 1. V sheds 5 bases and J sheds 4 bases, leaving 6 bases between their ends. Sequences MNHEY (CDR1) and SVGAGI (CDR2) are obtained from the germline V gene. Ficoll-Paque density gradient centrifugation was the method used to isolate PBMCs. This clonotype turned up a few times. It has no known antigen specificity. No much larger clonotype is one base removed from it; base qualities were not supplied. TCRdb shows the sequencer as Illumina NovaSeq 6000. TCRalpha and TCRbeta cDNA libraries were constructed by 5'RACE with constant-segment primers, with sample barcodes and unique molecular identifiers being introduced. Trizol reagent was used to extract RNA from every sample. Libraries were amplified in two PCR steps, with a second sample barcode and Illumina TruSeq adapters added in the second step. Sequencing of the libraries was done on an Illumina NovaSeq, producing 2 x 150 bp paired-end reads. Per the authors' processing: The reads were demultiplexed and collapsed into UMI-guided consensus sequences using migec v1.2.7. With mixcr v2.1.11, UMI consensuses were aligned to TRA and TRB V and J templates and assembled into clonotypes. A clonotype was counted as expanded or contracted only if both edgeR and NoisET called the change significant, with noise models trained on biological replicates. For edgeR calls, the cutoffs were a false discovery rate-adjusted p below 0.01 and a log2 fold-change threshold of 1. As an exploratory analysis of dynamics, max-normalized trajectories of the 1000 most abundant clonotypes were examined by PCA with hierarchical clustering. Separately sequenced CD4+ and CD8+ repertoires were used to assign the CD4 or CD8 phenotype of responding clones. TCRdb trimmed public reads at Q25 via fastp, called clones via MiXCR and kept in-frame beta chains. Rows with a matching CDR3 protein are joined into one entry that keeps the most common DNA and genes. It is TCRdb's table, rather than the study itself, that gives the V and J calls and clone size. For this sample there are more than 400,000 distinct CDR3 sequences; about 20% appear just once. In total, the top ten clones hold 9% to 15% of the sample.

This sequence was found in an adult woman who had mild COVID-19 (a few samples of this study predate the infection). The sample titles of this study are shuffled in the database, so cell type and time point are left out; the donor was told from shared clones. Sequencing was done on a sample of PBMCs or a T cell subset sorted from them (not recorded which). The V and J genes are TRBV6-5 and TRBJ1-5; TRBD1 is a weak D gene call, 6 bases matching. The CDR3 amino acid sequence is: CASSGQNQPQHF. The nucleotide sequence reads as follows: TGTGCCAGCAGTGGACAGAATCAGCCCCAGCATTTT.